The TCR beta chain described here comes from a study of T-cell memory formation after mild COVID-19. The overall study: Among the donors, TCR clusters were largely specific to each donor.

From the 5' RACE reads, TCRdb called clonotypes with MiXCR, one entry per CDR3 protein. The profile shows more than 350,000 distinct CDR3 sequences, 20% to 25% of them singletons. Germline CDR1 reads MNHNS; CDR2 reads SASEGT. The CDR3 is 14 amino acids. Trimming cost V 3 bases and J 5 bases, with 13 bases left between them. This clonotype was seen a few times. The clonotype comes from an adult woman who had mild COVID-19 (a few samples of this study predate the infection). Cell type and time point are not known. The source material was PBMCs or a T cell subset sorted from them (not recorded which). The chain has TRBV6-1 and TRBJ2-5, with a tentative D call TRBD2 (7 bases). DNA of the CDR3: TGTGCCAGCAGTGATTGGGGGGGCAGCGAGACCCAGTACTTC. As protein: CASSDWGGSETQYF.